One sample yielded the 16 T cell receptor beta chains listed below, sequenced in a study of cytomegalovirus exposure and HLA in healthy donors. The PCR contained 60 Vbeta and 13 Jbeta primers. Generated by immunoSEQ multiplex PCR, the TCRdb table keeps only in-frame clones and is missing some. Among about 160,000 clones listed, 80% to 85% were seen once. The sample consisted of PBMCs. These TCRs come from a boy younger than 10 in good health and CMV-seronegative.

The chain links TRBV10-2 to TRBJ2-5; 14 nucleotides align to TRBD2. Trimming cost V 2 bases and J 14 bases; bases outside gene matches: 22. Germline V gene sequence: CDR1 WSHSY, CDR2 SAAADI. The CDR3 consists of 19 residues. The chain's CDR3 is CASSEMVEPGLAGVPPTYF. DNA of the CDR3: TGCGCCAGCAGTGAGATGGTCGAGCCGGGACTAGCGGGAGTCCCTCCGACTTACTTC.

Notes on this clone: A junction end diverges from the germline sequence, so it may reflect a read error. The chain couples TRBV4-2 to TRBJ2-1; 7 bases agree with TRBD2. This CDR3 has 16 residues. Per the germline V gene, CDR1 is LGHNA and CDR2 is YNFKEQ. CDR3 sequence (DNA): TGTGCCAGCACCTTAGTACTAGCGTTAGGGTACAGTGAGCAGTTCTTC. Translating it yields CASTLVLALGYSEQFF.

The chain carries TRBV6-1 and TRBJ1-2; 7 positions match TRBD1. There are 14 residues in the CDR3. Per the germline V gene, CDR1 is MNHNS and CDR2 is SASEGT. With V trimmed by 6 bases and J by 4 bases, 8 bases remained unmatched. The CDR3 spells CASRPRQGPYGYTF. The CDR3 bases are TGTGCCAGCAGACCCCGACAGGGACCCTATGGCTACACCTTC.

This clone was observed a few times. The CDR3 loop reads CASSQEATQYF. CDR3 coding DNA: TGCGCCAGCAGCCAAGAGGCGACCCAGTACTTC. The genes are TRBV4-1 and TRBJ2-5; D is undetermined. Germline CDR1 MGHRA, CDR2 YSYEKL. This CDR3 spans 11 amino acids. Trimming stripped 0 bases from V and 7 bases from J, with 3 bases between.

The CDR3 nucleotides read TGTGCCTGGAGTGTACTAGGAGGTCAGGTGAACACTGAAGCTTTCTTT. Translation: CAWSVLGGQVNTEAFF. The chain carries TRBV30 and TRBJ1-1, with D hard to call. Germline CDR1 is GTSNPN and CDR2 is SVGIG (reference sequence). V was trimmed by 0 bases and J by 0 bases, leaving 14 bases between them. The CDR3 spans 16 residues.

The CDR3, as DNA: TGTGCCAGCAGCCCCAGGGGAGGGGGGGGATACAATGAGCAGTTCTTC. Translation: CASSPRGGGGYNEQFF. The gene calls are TRBV5-4 and TRBJ2-1; possibly TRBD2 for D (7 bases). CDR3 length: 16 residues. Germline V lookup: CDR1 SGHNT, CDR2 YYREEE (reference sequence). V was cut by 4 bases and J by 4 bases, with 18 bases left in between.

The CDR3 DNA reads as TGTGCCAGCAGAAGAATAGGGGGCTTGGACACTGAAGCTTTCTTT. It yields the protein CASRRIGGLDTEAFF. V usage is TRBV11-2 and J usage is TRBJ1-1, with 7 positions matching TRBD1. This CDR3 comprises 15 residues. Germline CDR1 SGHAT, CDR2 FQNNGV. The V segment lost 6 bases and the J segment 3 bases; nucleotides outside the gene matches: 10. Supplemented by reference TRBV11-2 and TRBJ1-1, the full variable domain reads EAGVAQSPRYKIIEKRQSVAFWCNPISGHATLYWYQQILGQGPKLLIQFQNNGVVDDSQLPKDRFSAERLKGVDSTLKIQPAKLEDSAVYLCASRRIGGLDTEAFFGQGTRLTVV.

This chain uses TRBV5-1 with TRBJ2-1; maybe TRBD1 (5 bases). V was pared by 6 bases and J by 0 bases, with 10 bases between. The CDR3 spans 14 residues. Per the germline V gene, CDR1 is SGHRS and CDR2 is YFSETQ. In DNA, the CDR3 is TGCGCCAGCACTGGGGCTACCTCCTACAATGAGCAGTTCTTC. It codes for CASTGATSYNEQFF.

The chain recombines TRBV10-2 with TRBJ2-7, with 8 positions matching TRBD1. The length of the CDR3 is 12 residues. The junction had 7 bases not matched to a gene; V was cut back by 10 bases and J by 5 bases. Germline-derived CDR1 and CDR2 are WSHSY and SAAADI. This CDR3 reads CATRTGSNEQYF. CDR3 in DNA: TGCGCCACCAGGACAGGGAGCAACGAGCAGTACTTC.

CDR3 amino acids: CASSLIGGGTEAFF. The CDR3 DNA is TGTGCCAGCAGTTTAATAGGGGGCGGGACTGAAGCTTTCTTT. The chain is built from TRBV27 and TRBJ1-1; 7 bases are a match to TRBD1. Germline-derived CDR1 and CDR2 are MNHEY and SMNVEV (reference sequence). V gave up 2 bases and J gave up 5 bases; unmatched junction bases: 5. This CDR3 has 14 amino acids.

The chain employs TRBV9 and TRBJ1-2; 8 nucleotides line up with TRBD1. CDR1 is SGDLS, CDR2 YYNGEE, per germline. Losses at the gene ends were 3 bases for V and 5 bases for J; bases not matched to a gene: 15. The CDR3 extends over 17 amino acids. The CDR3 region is CASSGLHPGQDFYGYTF. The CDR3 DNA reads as TGTGCCAGCAGCGGCCTGCATCCGGGACAGGATTTTTATGGCTACACCTTC.

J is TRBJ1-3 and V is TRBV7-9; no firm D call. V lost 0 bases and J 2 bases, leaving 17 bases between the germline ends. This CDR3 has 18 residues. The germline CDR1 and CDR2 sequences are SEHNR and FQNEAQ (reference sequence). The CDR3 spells CASSLARVTPITGNTIYF. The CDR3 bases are TGTGCCAGCAGCTTAGCGCGCGTGACACCCATCACTGGAAACACCATATATTTT.

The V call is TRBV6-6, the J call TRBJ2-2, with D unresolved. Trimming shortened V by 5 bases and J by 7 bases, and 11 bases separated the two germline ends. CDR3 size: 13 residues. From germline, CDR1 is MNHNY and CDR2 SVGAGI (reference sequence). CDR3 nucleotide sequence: TGTGCCAGCAGTACCGACGGGTTCGGGGAGCTGTTTTTT. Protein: CASSTDGFGELFF.

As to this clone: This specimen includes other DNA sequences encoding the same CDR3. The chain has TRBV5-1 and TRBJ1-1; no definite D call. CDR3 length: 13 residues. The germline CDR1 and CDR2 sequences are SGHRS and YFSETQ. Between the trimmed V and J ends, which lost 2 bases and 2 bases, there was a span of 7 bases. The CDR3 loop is CASSLTGNTEAFF. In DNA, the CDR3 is TGCGCCAGCAGCTTAACGGGAAACACTGAAGCTTTCTTT.

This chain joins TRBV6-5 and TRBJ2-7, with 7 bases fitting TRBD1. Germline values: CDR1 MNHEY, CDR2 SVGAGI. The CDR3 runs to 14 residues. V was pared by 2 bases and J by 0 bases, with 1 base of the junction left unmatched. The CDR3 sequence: CASSYRDSSYEQYF. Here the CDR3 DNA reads TGTGCCAGCAGTTACCGGGACAGCTCCTACGAGCAGTACTTC.

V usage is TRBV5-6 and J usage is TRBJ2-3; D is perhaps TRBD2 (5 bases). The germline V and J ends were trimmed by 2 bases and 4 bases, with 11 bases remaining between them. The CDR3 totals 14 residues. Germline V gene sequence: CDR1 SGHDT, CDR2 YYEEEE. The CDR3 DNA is TGTGCCAGCAGCTTTGCGGCGGAGGCAGATACGCAGTATTTT. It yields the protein CASSFAAEADTQYF.